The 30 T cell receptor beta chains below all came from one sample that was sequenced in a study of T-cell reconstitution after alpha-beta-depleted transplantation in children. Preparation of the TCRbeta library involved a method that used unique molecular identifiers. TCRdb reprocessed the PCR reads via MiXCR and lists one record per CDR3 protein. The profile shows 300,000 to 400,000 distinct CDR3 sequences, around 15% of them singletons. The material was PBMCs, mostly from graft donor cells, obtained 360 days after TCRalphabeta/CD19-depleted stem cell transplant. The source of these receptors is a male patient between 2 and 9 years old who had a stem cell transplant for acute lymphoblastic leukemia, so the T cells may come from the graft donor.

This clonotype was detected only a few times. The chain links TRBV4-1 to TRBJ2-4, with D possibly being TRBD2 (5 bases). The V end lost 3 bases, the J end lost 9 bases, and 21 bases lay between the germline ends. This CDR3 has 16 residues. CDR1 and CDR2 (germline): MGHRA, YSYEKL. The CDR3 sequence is CASSQGIELRASIQYF. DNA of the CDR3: TGCGCCAGCAGCCAGGGGATCGAGTTGAGGGCCAGCATTCAGTACTTC.

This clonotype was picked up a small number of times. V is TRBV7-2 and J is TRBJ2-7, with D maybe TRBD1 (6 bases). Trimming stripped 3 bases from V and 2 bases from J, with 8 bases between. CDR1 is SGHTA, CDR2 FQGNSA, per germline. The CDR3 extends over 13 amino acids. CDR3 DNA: TGTGCCAGCAGCTTTGGGACAACCTACGAGCAGTACTTC. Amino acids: CASSFGTTYEQYF.

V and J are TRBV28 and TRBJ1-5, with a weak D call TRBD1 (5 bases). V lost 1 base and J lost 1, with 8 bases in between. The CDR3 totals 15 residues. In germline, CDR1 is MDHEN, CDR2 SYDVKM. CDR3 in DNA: TGTGCCAGCAGTTTATCAGGGCGGAGCAATCAGCCCCAGCATTTT. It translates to CASSLSGRSNQPQHF.

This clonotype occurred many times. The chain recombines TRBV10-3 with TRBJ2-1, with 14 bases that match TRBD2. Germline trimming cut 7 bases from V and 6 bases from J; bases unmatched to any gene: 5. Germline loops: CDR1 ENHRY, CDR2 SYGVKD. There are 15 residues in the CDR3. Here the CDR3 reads CAINPTSGRANEQFF. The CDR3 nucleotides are TGTGCCATCAACCCGACTAGCGGGAGGGCCAATGAGCAGTTCTTC.

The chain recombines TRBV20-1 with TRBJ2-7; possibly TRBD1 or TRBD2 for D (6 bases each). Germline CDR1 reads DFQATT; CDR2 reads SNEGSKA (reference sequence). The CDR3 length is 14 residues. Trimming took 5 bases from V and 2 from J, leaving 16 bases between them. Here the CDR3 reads CSALLGGWTYEQYF. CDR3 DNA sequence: TGCAGTGCTCTCCTGGGGGGCTGGACCTACGAGCAGTACTTC.

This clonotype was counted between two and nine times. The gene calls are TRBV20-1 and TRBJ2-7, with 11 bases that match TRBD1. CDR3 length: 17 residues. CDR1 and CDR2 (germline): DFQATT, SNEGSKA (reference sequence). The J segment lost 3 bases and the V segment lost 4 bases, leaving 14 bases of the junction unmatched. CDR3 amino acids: CSAKGDRGTGGGYEQYF. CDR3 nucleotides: TGCAGTGCTAAGGGTGACAGGGGGACAGGGGGTGGCTACGAGCAGTACTTC.

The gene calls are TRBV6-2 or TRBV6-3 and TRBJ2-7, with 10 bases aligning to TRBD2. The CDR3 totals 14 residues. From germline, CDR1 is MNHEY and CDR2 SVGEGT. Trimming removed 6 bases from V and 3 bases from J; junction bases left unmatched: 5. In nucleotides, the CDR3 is TGTGCCAGCAGCGGACTAGCGGAGGTCTACGAGCAGTACTTC. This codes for CASSGLAEVYEQYF.

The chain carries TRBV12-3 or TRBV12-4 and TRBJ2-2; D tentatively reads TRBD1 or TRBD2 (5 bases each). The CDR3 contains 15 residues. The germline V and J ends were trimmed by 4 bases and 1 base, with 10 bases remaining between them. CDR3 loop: CASSSRDLNTGELFF. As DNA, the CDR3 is TGTGCCAGCAGTTCCCGGGACCTGAACACCGGGGAGCTGTTTTTT.

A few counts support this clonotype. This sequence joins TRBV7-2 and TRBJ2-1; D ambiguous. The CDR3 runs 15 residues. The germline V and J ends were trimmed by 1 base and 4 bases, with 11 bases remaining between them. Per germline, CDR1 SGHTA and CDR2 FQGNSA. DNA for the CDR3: TGTGCCAGCAGCTTAGTTGGCCAAAGGTACAATGAGCAGTTCTTC. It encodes CASSLVGQRYNEQFF.

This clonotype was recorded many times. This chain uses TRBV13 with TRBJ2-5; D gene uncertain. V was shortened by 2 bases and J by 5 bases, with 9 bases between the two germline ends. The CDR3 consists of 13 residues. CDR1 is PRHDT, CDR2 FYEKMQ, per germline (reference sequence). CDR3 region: CASSLIGSETQYF. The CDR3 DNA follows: TGTGCCAGCAGCTTAATCGGAAGCGAGACCCAGTACTTC.

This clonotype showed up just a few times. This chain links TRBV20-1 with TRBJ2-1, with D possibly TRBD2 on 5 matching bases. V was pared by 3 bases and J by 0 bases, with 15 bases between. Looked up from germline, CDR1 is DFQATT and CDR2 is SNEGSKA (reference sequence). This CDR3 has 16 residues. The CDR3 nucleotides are TGCAGTGCTAGGGACTTAGGGAGTTCCTCCTACAATGAGCAGTTCTTC. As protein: CSARDLGSSSYNEQFF.

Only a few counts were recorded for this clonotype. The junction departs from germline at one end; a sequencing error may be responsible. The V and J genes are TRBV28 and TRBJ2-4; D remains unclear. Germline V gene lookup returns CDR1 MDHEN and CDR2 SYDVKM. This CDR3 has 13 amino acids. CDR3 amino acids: CASSLGLRGVSDF. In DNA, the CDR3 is TGTGCCAGCAGTTTAGGTCTACGTGGCGTATCCGACTTC.

The CDR3 DNA is TGCGCCAGCAGCCAGGTACTAGCGGAGATCACCGGGGAGCTGTTTTTT. As protein: CASSQVLAEITGELFF. V gene TRBV4-1 combines with J gene TRBJ2-2, with 8 bases aligning to TRBD2. Germline trimming cut 3 bases from V and 4 bases from J; bases unmatched to any gene: 7. Germline CDR1 and CDR2: MGHRA and YSYEKL. The CDR3 covers 16 residues.

The CDR3: CASSAKGASNQPQHF. The CDR3 nucleotides read TGTGCCAGCAGTGCTAAGGGGGCGAGTAATCAGCCCCAGCATTTT. V gene TRBV6-1 combines with J gene TRBJ1-5; TRBD1 agrees at 7 bases. The CDR3 is 15 residues long. Trimming took 4 bases from V and 4 from J; bases not matched to a gene: 7. Per germline, CDR1 MNHNS and CDR2 SASEGT.

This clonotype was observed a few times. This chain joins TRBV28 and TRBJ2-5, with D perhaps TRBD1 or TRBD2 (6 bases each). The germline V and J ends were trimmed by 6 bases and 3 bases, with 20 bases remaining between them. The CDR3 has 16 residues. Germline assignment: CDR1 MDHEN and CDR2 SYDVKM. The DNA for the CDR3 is TGTGCCAGCAGGGCGGGGCAGGGGCTGGTTAAAGAGACCCAGTACTTC. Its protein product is CASRAGQGLVKETQYF. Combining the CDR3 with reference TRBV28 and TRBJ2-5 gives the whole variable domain DVKVTQSSRYLVKRTGEKVFLECVQDMDHENMFWYRQDPGLGLRLIYFSYDVKMKEKGDIPEGYSVSREKKERFSLILESASTNQTSMYLCASRAGQGLVKETQYFGPGTRLLVL.

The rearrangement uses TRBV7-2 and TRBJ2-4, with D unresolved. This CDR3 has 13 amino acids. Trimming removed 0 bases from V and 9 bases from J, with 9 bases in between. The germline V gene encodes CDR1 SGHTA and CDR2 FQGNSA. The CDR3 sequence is CASSLAPIAIQYF. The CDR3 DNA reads TGTGCCAGCAGCTTAGCCCCCATCGCCATTCAGTACTTC.

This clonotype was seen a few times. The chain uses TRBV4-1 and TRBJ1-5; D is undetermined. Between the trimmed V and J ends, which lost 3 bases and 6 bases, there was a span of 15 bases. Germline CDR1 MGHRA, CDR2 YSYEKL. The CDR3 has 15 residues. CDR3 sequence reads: CASSQSPGLSQPQHF. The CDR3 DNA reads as TGCGCCAGCAGCCAGAGTCCGGGGTTGAGTCAGCCCCAGCATTTT.

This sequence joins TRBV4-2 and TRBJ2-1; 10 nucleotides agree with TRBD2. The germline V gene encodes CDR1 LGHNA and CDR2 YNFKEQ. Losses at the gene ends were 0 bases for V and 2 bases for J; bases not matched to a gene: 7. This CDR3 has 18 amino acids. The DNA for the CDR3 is TGTGCCAGCAGCCAAGATCTAGGAACTAGCGGGACCTACAATGAGCAGTTCTTC. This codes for CASSQDLGTSGTYNEQFF.

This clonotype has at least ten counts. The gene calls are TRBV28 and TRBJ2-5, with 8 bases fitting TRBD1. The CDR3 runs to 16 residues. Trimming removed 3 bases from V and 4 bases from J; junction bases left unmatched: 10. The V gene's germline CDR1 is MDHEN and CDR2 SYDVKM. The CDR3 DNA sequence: TGTGCCAGCAGTTTTCCCCTAGACAGGGGAGGAGAGACCCAGTACTTC. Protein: CASSFPLDRGGETQYF.

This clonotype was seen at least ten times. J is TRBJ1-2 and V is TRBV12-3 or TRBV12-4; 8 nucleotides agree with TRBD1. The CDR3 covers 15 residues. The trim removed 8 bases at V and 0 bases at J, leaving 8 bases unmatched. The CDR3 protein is CASDLGQGANYGYTF. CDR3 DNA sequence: TGTGCCAGCGACCTCGGACAGGGCGCTAACTATGGCTACACCTTC.

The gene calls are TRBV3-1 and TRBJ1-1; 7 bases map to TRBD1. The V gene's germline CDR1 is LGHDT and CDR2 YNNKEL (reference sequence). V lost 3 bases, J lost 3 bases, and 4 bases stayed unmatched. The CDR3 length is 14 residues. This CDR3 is CASSQGTVHTEAFF. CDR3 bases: TGTGCCAGCAGCCAGGGGACAGTCCACACTGAAGCTTTCTTT.

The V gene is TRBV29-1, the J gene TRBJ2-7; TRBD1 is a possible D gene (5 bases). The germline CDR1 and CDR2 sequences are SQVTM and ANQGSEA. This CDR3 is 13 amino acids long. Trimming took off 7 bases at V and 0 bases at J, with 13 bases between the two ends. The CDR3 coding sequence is TGCAGCGCCAGGGCCCGGAACTCCTACGAGCAGTACTTC. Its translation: CSARARNSYEQYF.

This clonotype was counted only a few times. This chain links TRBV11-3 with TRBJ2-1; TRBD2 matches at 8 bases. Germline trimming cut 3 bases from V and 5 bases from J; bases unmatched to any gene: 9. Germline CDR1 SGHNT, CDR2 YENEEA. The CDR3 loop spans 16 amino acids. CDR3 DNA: TGTGCCAGCAGCTTCCGCGGGGGGCTAGCCCACAATGAGCAGTTCTTC. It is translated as CASSFRGGLAHNEQFF. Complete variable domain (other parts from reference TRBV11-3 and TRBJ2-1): EAGVVQSPRYKIIEKKQPVAFWCNPISGHNTLYWYLQNLGQGPELLIRYENEEAVDDSQLPKDRFSAERLKGVDSTLKIQPAELGDSAVYLCASSFRGGLAHNEQFFGPGTRLTVL.

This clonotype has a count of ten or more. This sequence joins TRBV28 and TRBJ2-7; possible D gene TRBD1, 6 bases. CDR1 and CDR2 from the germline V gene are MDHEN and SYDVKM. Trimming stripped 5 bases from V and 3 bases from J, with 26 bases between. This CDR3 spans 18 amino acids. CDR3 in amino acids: CASSALVLFRGRNYEQYF. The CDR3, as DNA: TGTGCCAGCAGTGCCCTTGTCCTTTTCAGGGGAAGGAACTACGAGCAGTACTTC.

CDR3 loop: CASSNRVLTNTEAFF. In DNA form, the CDR3 reads TGTGCCAGCAGCAACCGGGTCCTTACGAACACTGAAGCTTTCTTT. The J gene is TRBJ1-1, the V gene TRBV7-2; unclear D gene. This CDR3 is 15 amino acids long. CDR1 and CDR2 from the germline V gene are SGHTA and FQGNSA. Deletions cut 5 bases from V and 1 base from J, with 14 bases between.

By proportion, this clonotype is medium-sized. CDR3 sequence: CASSQVGPGEQFF. DNA for the CDR3: TGTGCCAGCAGCCAAGTAGGGCCCGGTGAGCAGTTCTTC. The chain employs TRBV3-2 and TRBJ2-1; TRBD2 is the table's D call, not checked against the DNA. TRBV3-2 is flagged as a pseudogene. The CDR3 is 13 amino acids.

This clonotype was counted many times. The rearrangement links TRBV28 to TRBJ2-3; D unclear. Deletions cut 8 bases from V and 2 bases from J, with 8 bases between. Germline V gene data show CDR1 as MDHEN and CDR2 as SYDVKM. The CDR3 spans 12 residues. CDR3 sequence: CASLSVTDTQYF. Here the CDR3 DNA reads TGTGCCAGCCTATCGGTCACAGATACGCAGTATTTT.

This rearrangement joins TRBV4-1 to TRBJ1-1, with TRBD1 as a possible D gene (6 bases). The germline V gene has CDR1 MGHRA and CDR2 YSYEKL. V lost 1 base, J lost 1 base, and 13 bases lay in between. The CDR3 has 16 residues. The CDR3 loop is CASSQVKARGNTEAFF. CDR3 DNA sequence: TGCGCCAGCAGCCAAGTCAAGGCCAGGGGGAACACTGAAGCTTTCTTT.

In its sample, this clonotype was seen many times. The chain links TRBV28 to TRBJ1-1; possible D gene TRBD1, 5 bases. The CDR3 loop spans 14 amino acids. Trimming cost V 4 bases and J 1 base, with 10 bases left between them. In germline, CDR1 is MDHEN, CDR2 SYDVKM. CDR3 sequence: CASSSLTGNTEAFF. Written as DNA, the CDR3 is TGTGCCAGCAGTTCCCTCACAGGGAACACTGAAGCTTTCTTT.

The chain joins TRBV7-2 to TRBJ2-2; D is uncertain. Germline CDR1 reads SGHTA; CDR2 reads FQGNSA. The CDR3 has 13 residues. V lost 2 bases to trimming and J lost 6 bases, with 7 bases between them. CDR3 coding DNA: TGTGCCAGCAGCTTATTCTCAGCCGGGGAGCTGTTTTTT. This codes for CASSLFSAGELFF.